What follows describes a single TCR beta chain. Its specificity is not known. This record belongs to a study of vaccination effects on CD4 cells after COVID-19. The method was immunoSEQ multiplex PCR; TCRdb's version includes in-frame clones alone and lacks a portion of them. The sample records roughly 70,000 clones, under 85% being singletons. After expansion with viral peptide pools in the ViraFEST assay, antigen-specific CD4+ T cells were sequenced. Culturing for roughly 10 days preceded CD4+ T cell isolation. Each participant was administered two doses of either the BNT162b2 or the mRNA-1273 vaccine. Germline V gene lookup returns CDR1 SGDLS and CDR2 YYNGEE. J was trimmed by 2 bases and V by 1 base; bases with no gene match: 6. The CDR3 covers 17 residues.

This sample comprised CD4+ T cells from PBMCs cultured with HCoV-OC43 spike peptides, obtained after COVID-19 vaccination. Subset defined: HCoV-OC43 spike overlapping peptide pool stimulation. This clonotype was sampled from a human donor who received a COVID-19 vaccine. The J gene is TRBJ1-3, the V gene TRBV9, with 10 bases that match TRBD1. The DNA for the CDR3 is TGTGCCAGCAGCGTAACCGCAGACAGGGGGCCTGGAAACACCATATATTTT. The encoded protein is CASSVTADRGPGNTIYF.